This is a list of T cell receptor beta chains from one sample in a study of STAT5B mutations in CD4+ large granular lymphocyte leukemia. Assay used: immunoSEQ multiplex PCR; TCRdb lists only in-frame clones, some missing. The sample consists of roughly 21,000 clones, over 70% of them appearing once. The specimen sequenced was CD4+ T cells from blood buffy coats. Every receptor here comes from a human donor in good health. Each CDR3 is given with its conserved first and last residue. D genes are given only for firm matches. Rows may omit the clone size; those that give it use once, few, many or a size class.

size	V	J	D	DNA	CDR3
-	TRBV6-1	TRBJ2-3	-	TGTGCCAGCAGCCCCGAGCACACAGATACGCAGTATTTT	CASSPEHTDTQYF
-	TRBV5-5	TRBJ1-5	-	TGTGCCAGCAGCTTTGGGGGGCGCGGTCATCAGCCCCAGCATTTT	CASSFGGRGHQPQHF
-	TRBV11-2	TRBJ1-1	-	TGTGCCAGCAGCCTAAACCAGGGGATCACTGAAGCTTTCTTT	CASSLNQGITEAFF
-	TRBV19	TRBJ1-1	-	TGTGCCAGTAGTATCTTAGTGACGGACACTGAAGCTTTCTTT	CASSILVTDTEAFF
-	TRBV2	TRBJ2-5	TRBD1	TGTGCCAGCTCCCGGGACAGGGGGGACCAAGAGACCCAGTACTTC	CASSRDRGDQETQYF
-	TRBV9	TRBJ2-1	-	TGTGCCAGCAGCGCGCCTACGGATGAGCAGTTCTTC	CASSAPTDEQFF
-	TRBV5-4	TRBJ1-2	-	TGTGCCAGCAGTCCCGGGGGGGAGAGCTATGGCTACACCTTC	CASSPGGESYGYTF
-	TRBV27	TRBJ2-7	-	TGTGCCAACCTTCCCCATACCGAGCAGTACTTC	CANLPHTEQYF
-	TRBV11-3	TRBJ1-6	-	TGTGCCAGCAGCTCGGGGCGAAGTAATTCACCCCTCCACTTT	CASSSGRSNSPLHF
-	TRBV6-6	TRBJ2-3	-	TGTGCCAGCAAGGGTCAGAGCACAGATACGCAGTATTTT	CASKGQSTDTQYF
-	TRBV15	TRBJ2-5	-	TGTGCCACCAGCAGAGATCTGGCCCAAGAGACCCAGTACTTC	CATSRDLAQETQYF
once	TRBV13	TRBJ2-3	TRBD2	TGTGCCAGCAGCTTAAGGGCGGGAGCTGCAGATACGCAGTATTTT	CASSLRAGAADTQYF
-	TRBV30	TRBJ1-2	TRBD1	TGTGCCTGGAGTGTAATAGGGACAGGGTATGGCTACACCTTC	CAWSVIGTGYGYTF
-	TRBV5-8	TRBJ2-4	TRBD1	TGTGCCAGCAGTCGGACAGGGGAAAACATTCAGTACTTC	CASSRTGENIQYF
once	TRBV27	TRBJ2-7	-	TGTGCCAGCAGGAGTGACTCTCTCTCCACCTACGAGCAGTACTTC	CASRSDSLSTYEQYF
-	TRBV6-9	TRBJ1-1	-	TGTGCCAGCAGCTGGGGGCAGCAGAACACTGAAGCTTTCTTT	CASSWGQQNTEAFF
-	TRBV27	TRBJ1-1	TRBD1	TGTGCCAGCAGTTCGCCCCATTCCAGGGGGCCGGCTTTCTTT	CASSSPHSRGPAFF
few	TRBV13	TRBJ1-5	-	TGTGCCAGCAGCTTAGGAGGGCCTGGGGCTCAGCCCCAGCATTTT	CASSLGGPGAQPQHF
-	TRBV27	TRBJ2-2	-	TGTGCCAGCAGTTACTATATCACCGGGGAGCTGTTTTTT	CASSYYITGELFF
few	TRBV11-2	TRBJ1-6	-	TGTGCCAGCAGCTCCCAGGGTAGGGGCAATTCACCCCTCCACTTT	CASSSQGRGNSPLHF
-	TRBV18	TRBJ2-3	-	TGTGCCAGCTCACCACAGGGGACAGATACGCAGTATTTT	CASSPQGTDTQYF
-	TRBV7-2	TRBJ2-1	TRBD2	TGTGCCAGCAGCCCCCAGACTAGCGGTTCTAATGAGCAGTTCTTC	CASSPQTSGSNEQFF
-	TRBV7-9	TRBJ2-3	-	TGTGCCAGCAGCCTCAGAAGCGGGAGCACAGATACGCAGTATTTT	CASSLRSGSTDTQYF
-	TRBV6-5	TRBJ2-4	-	TGTGCCAGCTCTAAGGGGATTCTAGCCAAAAACATTCAGTACTTC	CASSKGILAKNIQYF
-	TRBV29-1	TRBJ2-5	-	TGCAGCGTTGAACGCCAGTTCAGAGAGACCCAGTACTTC	CSVERQFRETQYF
-	TRBV6-1	TRBJ1-1	-	TGTGCCAGCAGTGAATGGGAGAACACTGAAGCTTTCTTT	CASSEWENTEAFF
-	TRBV6-4	TRBJ1-2	-	TGTGCCAGCAGTGACGCCGGGTATGGCTACACCTTC	CASSDAGYGYTF